Listed below are T cell receptor beta chains from one sample, sequenced in a study of ipilimumab plus nivolumab after autologous stem cell transplantation. The protocol was immunoSEQ multiplex PCR, while the TCRdb copy is restricted to in-frame clones and leaves out a portion. Among about 22,000 clones listed, less than 85% were seen once. Specimen: PBMCs, collected in a trial of ipilimumab plus nivolumab as post-transplant consolidation. These receptors were collected from a male donor with diffuse large B-cell lymphoma. Both conserved end residues are part of each CDR3. A D gene is named only where the DNA matches it firmly. Size is omitted from some rows. Given values are once, few, many or a class for expanded clones.

length: 15; D: -; J: TRBJ1-5; V: TRBV6-1; size: -; DNA: TGTGCCAGCAGTGAGGACCCCGGACCTAATCAGCCCCAGCATTTT; CDR3: CASSEDPGPNQPQHF
length: 11; D: -; J: TRBJ2-5; V: TRBV7-9; size: -; DNA: TGTGCCAGCAGACAACAAGAGACCCAGTACTTC; CDR3: CASRQQETQYF
length: 15; D: -; J: TRBJ1-6; V: TRBV30; size: -; DNA: TGTGCCTGGAGTACCGGGAACAGGGATGGTTCACCCCTCCACTTT; CDR3: CAWSTGNRDGSPLHF
length: 16; D: TRBD2; J: TRBJ2-7; V: TRBV7-9; size: once; DNA: TGTGCCAGCAGCGAGCGCGGGAGGGCCGTGGGATACGAGCAGTACTTC; CDR3: CASSERGRAVGYEQYF
length: 15; D: -; J: TRBJ2-7; V: TRBV15; size: -; DNA: TGTGCCACCAGCGGTGGCCCGTTGTCCTCCTACGAGCAGTACTTC; CDR3: CATSGGPLSSYEQYF
length: 16; D: TRBD2; J: TRBJ2-2; V: TRBV4-2; size: -; DNA: TGTGCCAGCAGCTTACGACTAGCAGCGAACACCGGGGAGCTGTTTTTT; CDR3: CASSLRLAANTGELFF
length: 15; D: -; J: TRBJ2-7; V: TRBV13; size: -; DNA: TGTGCCAGCAGCTTAGAGGGGGACTATTCCTACGAGCAGTACTTC; CDR3: CASSLEGDYSYEQYF
length: 12; D: -; J: TRBJ2-1; V: TRBV30; size: -; DNA: TGTGCCTGGAGTGTATCTTACAATGAGCAGTTCTTC; CDR3: CAWSVSYNEQFF
length: 17; D: TRBD2; J: TRBJ2-7; V: TRBV11-3; size: -; DNA: TGTGCCAGCGGACCGGGGCGGACTAGCGGGAGTACGTACGAGCAGTACTTC; CDR3: CASGPGRTSGSTYEQYF
length: 14; D: -; J: TRBJ2-1; V: TRBV7-9; size: -; DNA: TGTGCCAGCAGCCCCTCATTCGGGGCCAATGAGCAGTTCTTC; CDR3: CASSPSFGANEQFF
length: 15; D: TRBD1; J: TRBJ2-7; V: TRBV19; size: -; DNA: TGTGCCAGTAATCCCGGACAGGGAAATAACTACGAGCAGTACTTC; CDR3: CASNPGQGNNYEQYF
length: 15; D: -; J: TRBJ1-5; V: TRBV5-1; size: once; DNA: TGCGCCAGCAGCTTGTGGGGGGCTAGGGATCAGCCCCAGCATTTT; CDR3: CASSLWGARDQPQHF
length: 15; D: TRBD1; J: TRBJ2-1; V: TRBV4-1; size: medium-sized; DNA: TGCGCCAGCAGCCAAGGGACAGGACGTGCCAATGAGCAGTTCTTC; CDR3: CASSQGTGRANEQFF
length: 14; D: -; J: TRBJ1-5; V: TRBV4-2; size: -; DNA: TGTGCCAGCAGCCAAGTGGCGAGCAATCAGCCCCAGCATTTT; CDR3: CASSQVASNQPQHF
length: 12; D: -; J: TRBJ1-2; V: TRBV14; size: -; DNA: TGTGCCAGCAGCCCGGGGCAATGGGGCTACACCTTC; CDR3: CASSPGQWGYTF
length: 13; D: -; J: TRBJ1-1; V: TRBV25-1; size: -; DNA: TGTGCCAGCAGTGAGAACACGAACACTGAAGCTTTCTTT; CDR3: CASSENTNTEAFF
length: 16; D: -; J: TRBJ1-2; V: TRBV5-1; size: few; DNA: TGCGCCAGCAGCTCGACCTTGGACGGAGAGTACTATGGCTACACCTTC; CDR3: CASSSTLDGEYYGYTF
length: 16; D: -; J: TRBJ2-1; V: TRBV5-1; size: -; DNA: TGCGCCAGCAGCCCCGTGTCGGGTATCTCCTACAATGAGCAGTTCTTC; CDR3: CASSPVSGISYNEQFF
length: 13; D: -; J: TRBJ2-7; V: TRBV11-2; size: -; DNA: TGTGCCAGCACCTTGGGGGGTTTCTACGAGCAGTACTTC; CDR3: CASTLGGFYEQYF
length: 15; D: -; J: TRBJ2-2; V: TRBV5-1; size: -; DNA: TGCGCCAGCAGCTTGGTAGCAGCGAACACCGGGGAGCTGTTTTTT; CDR3: CASSLVAANTGELFF
length: 15; D: TRBD1; J: TRBJ2-7; V: TRBV9; size: -; DNA: TGTGCCAGCAGCGCGACAGGGCAGATTTCCTACGAGCAGTACTTC; CDR3: CASSATGQISYEQYF
length: 15; D: -; J: TRBJ2-5; V: TRBV7-9; size: -; DNA: TGTGCCAGCAGCTTAGCGGGGGCAGAACAAGAGACCCAGTACTTC; CDR3: CASSLAGAEQETQYF
length: 15; D: TRBD1; J: TRBJ2-7; V: TRBV30; size: -; DNA: TGTGCCTGGAGTGGAGGGACAGGGATCTCCTACGAGCAGTACTTC; CDR3: CAWSGGTGISYEQYF
length: 14; D: -; J: TRBJ1-1; V: TRBV6-6; size: -; DNA: TGTGCCAGCAGTATGGATCACCTGTACACTGAAGCTTTCTTT; CDR3: CASSMDHLYTEAFF
length: 12; D: -; J: TRBJ1-3; V: TRBV6-1; size: -; DNA: TGTGCCAGCAACAGGGAGAGAAACACCATATATTTT; CDR3: CASNRERNTIYF
length: 18; D: TRBD2; J: TRBJ2-3; V: TRBV7-3; size: -; DNA: TGTGCCAGCAGCTTTAGGGGAGCGGGGATTGGGGGCACAGATACGCAGTATTTT; CDR3: CASSFRGAGIGGTDTQYF
length: 15; D: TRBD1; J: TRBJ1-2; V: TRBV9; size: -; DNA: TGTGCCAGCAGCGTGTCGTGGACAGGGGTCTATGGCTACACCTTC; CDR3: CASSVSWTGVYGYTF
length: 12; D: -; J: TRBJ2-7; V: TRBV7-6; size: -; DNA: TGTGCCAGCAGCGGGGCCTCCTACGAGCAGTACTTC; CDR3: CASSGASYEQYF
length: 15; D: -; J: TRBJ1-1; V: TRBV11-1; size: -; DNA: TGTGCCAGCAGCTTAGTGTGGGGCGCGAACACTGAAGCTTTCTTT; CDR3: CASSLVWGANTEAFF
length: 16; D: -; J: TRBJ1-1; V: TRBV18; size: -; DNA: TGTGCCAGCTCACCCTCCAGGGCCCATCGTGGCACTGAAGCTTTCTTT; CDR3: CASSPSRAHRGTEAFF
length: 15; D: -; J: TRBJ2-1; V: TRBV4-1; size: -; DNA: TGCGCCAGCAGCCAAGATCTGACCAACTCCTTGCCGCAGTTCTTC; CDR3: CASSQDLTNSLPQFF
length: 16; D: TRBD1; J: TRBJ1-2; V: TRBV5-5; size: few; DNA: TGTGCCAGCAGCTTGGCCTGGACAGGGTCAGTGTATGGCTACACCTTC; CDR3: CASSLAWTGSVYGYTF
length: 16; D: TRBD1; J: TRBJ2-5; V: TRBV16; size: -; DNA: TGTGCCAGCAGCCAACAATCGACAGGGGGACTGGAGACCCAGTACTTC; CDR3: CASSQQSTGGLETQYF
length: 16; D: TRBD1; J: TRBJ2-5; V: TRBV4-1; size: few; DNA: TGCGCCAGCAGCCAAGGAGGGACAGGGCGTCGGGAGACCCAGTACTTC; CDR3: CASSQGGTGRRETQYF
length: 12; D: -; J: TRBJ1-1; V: TRBV29-1; size: few; DNA: TGCAGCGTTGATCGGGTAGGCACTGAAGCTTTCTTT; CDR3: CSVDRVGTEAFF
length: 17; D: TRBD2; J: TRBJ2-5; V: TRBV11-3; size: -; DNA: TGTGCCAGCAGCTTAGGACTAGCGGGGACCGACGGGGAGACCCAGTACTTC; CDR3: CASSLGLAGTDGETQYF
length: 12; D: -; J: TRBJ2-7; V: TRBV7-2; size: -; DNA: TGTGCCAGCAGCCCGTACGGGGACGAGCAGTACTTC; CDR3: CASSPYGDEQYF
length: 14; D: -; J: TRBJ1-1; V: TRBV25-1; size: -; DNA: TGTGCCAGGACAGTTGGCCCCGGTAGCACTGAAGCTTTCTTT; CDR3: CARTVGPGSTEAFF